Following are 2 T cell receptor beta chains from one sample sequenced in a study of cytomegalovirus exposure and HLA in healthy donors. PCR employed 60 Vbeta and 13 Jbeta primers. The data were produced by immunoSEQ multiplex PCR, yet TCRdb's version contains in-frame clones alone and is incomplete. Counted here are 150,000 to 200,000 clones, 65% to 85% occurring once; the ten biggest clones make up less than 2%. Material: PBMCs. The receptors here all came from a woman aged 18-35 years in good health and CMV-seronegative.

Of note for this clone: One end of the junction does not line up with germline, which may come from a read error. This specimen includes other DNA sequences encoding the same CDR3. The chain recombines TRBV7-7 with TRBJ2-1; 8 bases fit TRBD1. CDR1 and CDR2 (germline): SSHAT, FNYEAQ (reference sequence). The CDR3 runs to 17 residues. Here the CDR3 DNA reads TGTGCTAGCAGCTTAGGCGTACAGGGGGGTACGAGCAATGAGCAGTTCTTC. Translated, it gives CASSLGVQGGTSNEQFF. The full variable domain, rest sourced from reference TRBV7-7 and TRBJ2-1, is GAGVSQSPRYKVTKRGQDVTLRCDPISSHATLYWYQQALGQGPEFLTYFNYEAQPDKSGLPSDRFSAERPEGSISTLTIQRTEQRDSAMYRCASSLGVQGGTSNEQFFGPGTRLTVL.

V usage is TRBV6-5 and J usage is TRBJ1-1; D gene unclear. The ends were cut back, 2 bases at V and 1 base at J, with 8 bases in the middle. CDR3 length: 14 amino acids. The germline gives CDR1 MNHEY, CDR2 SVGAGI. The CDR3 nucleotides are TGTGCCAGCAGTTACCTGGCAGGGAACACTGAAGCTTTCTTT. Translating it yields CASSYLAGNTEAFF.